These 19 T cell receptor beta chains came from one sample sequenced in a study of Graves' ophthalmopathy and Graves' hyperthyroidism (dated by TCRdb to the late 2010s). This sample was sequenced with an Illumina HiSeq 2000. For repertoire sequencing, the TCR beta CDR3 regions were amplified from RNA transcripts. A first-round RT-PCR used HTBI primers with the Qiagen OneStep RT-PCR kit, followed by a second-round multiplex PCR, size selection and purification. The public sequencing data were trimmed at Q25 with fastp and processed into clonotypes with MiXCR by TCRdb, which kept only in-frame beta chains. When rows share a CDR3 protein, they turn into one entry using the most common DNA and genes. This sample is represented by some 520,000 distinct CDR3 sequences; about an eighth of them were singletons. The ten largest clones add up to 9.8% of the sample. Input material: blood. The receptor source for this set is a woman in her twenties or thirties with Graves' ophthalmopathy. Donor details come from another sample of the same person, matched by shared clones.

This clonotype was seen at least ten times. The chain has TRBV14 and TRBJ1-6; no reliable D call. Looked up from germline, CDR1 is SGHDN and CDR2 is FVKESK. The CDR3 has 14 residues. V dropped 0 bases and J dropped 7 bases, with 7 bases sitting between them. CDR3 residues: CASSQDRRNSPLHF. CDR3 bases: TGTGCCAGCAGCCAAGATCGGAGGAATTCACCCCTCCACTTT.

This clonotype was detected ten times or more. J is TRBJ1-1 and V is TRBV12-3 or TRBV12-4; a possible D gene is TRBD1 (5 bases). This CDR3 spans 15 amino acids. V was pared by 6 bases and J by 8 bases, with 22 bases between. The DNA for the CDR3 is TGTGCCAGCAGCCTCGACAGACTCGCGCTCCCCGAAGCTTTCTTT. Residues: CASSLDRLALPEAFF.

This clonotype appeared many times. The chain employs TRBV12-3 or TRBV12-4 and TRBJ2-7; weak D call: TRBD2 (6 bases). V lost 6 bases and J 3 bases, leaving 18 bases between the germline ends. The CDR3 has 15 residues. The CDR3 spells CASSPLGAEGYEQYF. Written as DNA, the CDR3 is TGTGCCAGCAGCCCCCTTGGGGCGGAGGGCTACGAGCAGTACTTC.

This clonotype was observed a handful of times. The gene calls are TRBV5-1 and TRBJ2-7; D is possibly TRBD1 (6 bases). This CDR3 is 16 amino acids long. V was pared by 0 bases and J by 0 bases, with 13 bases between. Germline-derived CDR1 and CDR2 are SGHRS and YFSETQ. CDR3 DNA: TGCGCCAGCAGCTTGGGTGGGACACAAAGCTCCTACGAGCAGTACTTC. It translates to CASSLGGTQSSYEQYF.

This clonotype was seen repeatedly, ten times or more. This rearrangement joins TRBV6-1 to TRBJ2-5; 7 bases map to TRBD1. The germline V gene has CDR1 MNHNS and CDR2 SASEGT. This CDR3 is built from 14 residues. V shed 5 bases and J 3 bases; nucleotides not matched to a gene: 6. CDR3 sequence reads: CASSPPGGEETQYF. CDR3 DNA sequence: TGTGCCAGCAGTCCTCCAGGGGGTGAAGAGACCCAGTACTTC.

This clonotype has ten or more counts. This chain joins TRBV28 and TRBJ2-2; D unresolved. This CDR3 contains 11 residues. With 6 bases removed from V and 8 bases from J, the gap between germline ends came to 7 bases. Germline CDR1 is MDHEN and CDR2 is SYDVKM. This CDR3 reads CASSSPGELFF. The CDR3 DNA reads as TGTGCCAGCAGCTCACCAGGGGAGCTGTTTTTT.

There are many counts of this clonotype. This sequence joins TRBV24-1 and TRBJ1-5; 7 bases line up with TRBD1. V trimming: 4 bases; J trimming: 4 bases; junction bases outside the gene matches: 9. Looked up from germline, CDR1 is KGHDR and CDR2 is SFDVKD. This CDR3 region has 16 residues. CDR3 residues: CATSDVDRSENQPQHF. As DNA, the CDR3 is TGTGCCACCAGTGACGTGGACAGGAGTGAGAATCAGCCCCAGCATTTT.

This clonotype was detected ten times or more. The chain carries TRBV20-1 and TRBJ1-2, with D unresolved. V gave up 5 bases and J gave up 3 bases, with 10 bases separating them. This CDR3 is 12 amino acids long. Germline CDR1 and CDR2: DFQATT and SNEGSKA (reference sequence). CDR3 coding DNA: TGCAGTGCTGGGCGGGAGGACTATGGCTACACCTTC. Protein product: CSAGREDYGYTF.

The table lists this clonotype with many counts. The chain is built from TRBV20-1 and TRBJ1-5, with no clear D. V shed 1 base and J shed 2 bases, with 9 bases lying between them. CDR1 and CDR2 from the germline V gene are DFQATT and SNEGSKA (reference sequence). CDR3 size: 14 residues. The CDR3 DNA reads as TGCAGTGCTAGAGTTCTGGTCGGCAATCAGCCCCAGCATTTT. Protein product: CSARVLVGNQPQHF.

This clonotype was seen at least ten times. The chain recombines TRBV12-3 or TRBV12-4 with TRBJ1-5; D not resolved. Trimming stripped 3 bases from V and 7 bases from J, with 13 bases between. The CDR3 runs 14 residues. The CDR3 loop reads CASSFRATRQPQHF. CDR3 nucleotides: TGTGCCAGCAGTTTCCGGGCGACCAGGCAGCCCCAGCATTTT.

This clonotype was seen at least ten times. This rearrangement joins TRBV4-1 to TRBJ1-6; 9 nucleotides agree with TRBD1. CDR3 length: 20 residues. In germline, CDR1 is MGHRA, CDR2 YSYEKL. Trimming cost V 0 bases and J 9 bases; bases outside gene matches: 18. The CDR3 here is CASSQEPWERGTGKGSPLHF. As DNA, the CDR3 is TGCGCCAGCAGCCAAGAACCATGGGAGAGGGGGACAGGGAAGGGTTCACCCCTCCACTTT.

The V and J genes are TRBV30 and TRBJ2-3; TRBD2 aligns across 14 bases. After removal of 1 base from V and 8 bases from J, the junction contained 2 bases not matched to a gene. Germline V gene data show CDR1 as GTSNPN and CDR2 as SVGIG (reference sequence). This CDR3 spans 14 amino acids. The DNA of the CDR3 is TGTGCCTGGAGTGAGGGACTAGCGGGAGCTACGCAGTATTTT. Amino acid sequence: CAWSEGLAGATQYF.

This clonotype was seen a few times. The chain uses TRBV12-3 or TRBV12-4 and TRBJ2-1; D is unclear. The CDR3 has 14 amino acids. The V end lost 3 bases, the J end lost 4 bases, and 10 bases lay between the germline ends. CDR3 sequence reads: CASSFLAEYNEQFF. CDR3 nucleotide sequence: TGTGCCAGCAGTTTTTTGGCGGAATACAATGAGCAGTTCTTC.

The V and J genes are TRBV6-1 and TRBJ1-1; 8 bases are shared with TRBD1. CDR1 MNHNS and CDR2 SASEGT come from the germline V gene. This CDR3 is 16 amino acids long. With V trimmed by 6 bases and J by 10 bases, 19 bases remained unmatched. Here the CDR3 reads CASSSQRARGHLGAFF. CDR3 nucleotide sequence: TGTGCCAGCAGCTCCCAGCGGGCCAGGGGGCACTTGGGAGCTTTCTTT.

This clonotype was counted between two and nine times. The genes are TRBV13 and TRBJ1-1; TRBD1 matches at 9 bases. The CDR3 totals 13 residues. Germline V gives CDR1 PRHDT, CDR2 FYEKMQ (reference sequence). The V gene end was trimmed by 5 bases and the J gene end by 7 bases; junction bases not matched to a gene: 5. The CDR3 coding sequence is TGTGCCAGCAGCCCAACAGGGGGCTTTGAAGCTTTCTTT. Translation gives CASSPTGGFEAFF.

This clonotype was detected ten times or more. In DNA, the CDR3 is TGCGCCAGCAGCTCGACTGGCCGAGACGAGCAGTACTTC. Protein: CASSSTGRDEQYF. V is TRBV5-1 and J is TRBJ2-7, with no clear D. The germline gives CDR1 SGHRS, CDR2 YFSETQ. The CDR3 loop spans 13 amino acids. The V gene lost 3 bases and the J gene lost 5 bases, with 12 bases spanning the gap. The full variable domain, with the rest looked up from reference TRBV5-1 and TRBJ2-7, is KAGVTQTPRYLIKTRGQQVTLSCSPISGHRSVSWYQQTPGQGLQFLFEYFSETQRNKGNFPGRFSGRQFSNSRSEMNVSTLELGDSALYLCASSSTGRDEQYFGPGTRLTVT.

This clonotype was picked up many times. The V and J genes are TRBV30 and TRBJ1-1; D is possibly TRBD1 (5 bases). CDR1 and CDR2 from the germline V gene are GTSNPN and SVGIG (reference sequence). The V gene lost 3 bases and the J gene lost 3 bases, with 11 bases spanning the gap. The CDR3 covers 13 residues. This CDR3 is CAWRGPTDTEAFF. DNA of the CDR3: TGTGCCTGGAGGGGACCTACGGACACTGAAGCTTTCTTT.

This chain connects TRBV19 to TRBJ1-1; weak D call: TRBD1 (5 bases). Germline V gene sequence: CDR1 LNHDA, CDR2 SQIVND (reference sequence). This CDR3 spans 14 amino acids. V lost 3 bases and J 4 bases, leaving 12 bases between the germline ends. In DNA form, the CDR3 reads TGTGCCAGTAGTATTCAGGGTGGGTTCACTGAAGCTTTCTTT. Translated: CASSIQGGFTEAFF. Full variable domain (missing parts from reference TRBV19 and TRBJ1-1): DGGITQSPKYLFRKEGQNVTLSCEQNLNHDAMYWYRQDPGQGLRLIYYSQIVNDFQKGDIAEGYSVSREKKESFPLTVTSAQKNPTAFYLCASSIQGGFTEAFFGQGTRLTVV.

This chain uses TRBV2 with TRBJ1-1; D gene unclear. The CDR3 totals 14 residues. Germline V CDR1 and CDR2: SNHLY, FYNNEI. V was clipped by 5 bases and J by 1 base, with 11 bases between them. DNA for the CDR3: TGTGCCAGCAGTCCCGAGCCAGGGAACACTGAAGCTTTCTTT. This sequence encodes CASSPEPGNTEAFF.